The present T cell receptor beta chain was sequenced within a study of graft-versus-host responses after intestinal transplantation. General study results and limits: Peak circulating GvH clone levels were associated with early post-transplant HvG declines. The marrow of recipients harbored GvH clones, and ileum or blood showed some of them first.

CDR3 length: 14 residues. The V and J ends lost 1 base and 1 base, in that order; junction bases with no gene match: 0. The germline V gene has CDR1 SGHAT and CDR2 FQNNGV. Only in-frame clones appear in the TCRdb table, and some are missing; sequencing was by immunoSEQ multiplex PCR. The data show nearly 9,000 clones, about 30% seen once. This clone was counted between two and nine times. The researchers put roughly 200,000 CFSE-labeled responder cells into plates with roughly 200,000 irradiated, violet-dye-labeled stimulator cells. The responders that had proliferated, CFSE-low CD3+CD4+ and CD3+CD8+ cells, were sorted after the reaction.

The sequence derives from a human patient who was an organ donor for intestinal transplantation. The sequencing used alloreactive CD8+ T cells from a mixed lymphocyte reaction culture, collected before transplantation. Indicated subset: CFSE-low proliferating T cells sorted from roughly six-day pre-transplant mixed lymphocyte reaction (GvH or HvG direction). The chain recombines TRBV11-2 with TRBJ1-1; 7 nucleotides line up with TRBD1. In DNA form, the CDR3 reads TGTGCCAGCAGCTTAGGACAGGGGAACACTGAAGCTTTCTTT. It specifies CASSLGQGNTEAFF.